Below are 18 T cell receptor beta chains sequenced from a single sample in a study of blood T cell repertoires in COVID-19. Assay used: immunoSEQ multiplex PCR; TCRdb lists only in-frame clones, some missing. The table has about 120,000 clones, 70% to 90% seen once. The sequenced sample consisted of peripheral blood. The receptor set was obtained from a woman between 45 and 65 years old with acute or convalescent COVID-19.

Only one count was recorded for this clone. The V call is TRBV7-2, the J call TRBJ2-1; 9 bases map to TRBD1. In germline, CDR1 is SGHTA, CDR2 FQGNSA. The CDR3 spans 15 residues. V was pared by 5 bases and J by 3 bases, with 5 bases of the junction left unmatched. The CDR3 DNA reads TGTGCCAGCAGCCAAAGACAGGGGGGCTACAATGAGCAGTTCTTC. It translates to CASSQRQGGYNEQFF.

The CDR3 sequence is CASSLQGGAVTGELFF. The CDR3 nucleotides read TGTGCCAGCAGCTTGCAAGGGGGGGCGGTCACCGGGGAGCTGTTTTTT. V is TRBV7-2 and J is TRBJ2-2; D may be TRBD2 (7 bases). The CDR3 totals 16 residues. Trimming removed 3 bases from V and 4 bases from J, with 15 bases in between. Germline values: CDR1 SGHTA, CDR2 FQGNSA.

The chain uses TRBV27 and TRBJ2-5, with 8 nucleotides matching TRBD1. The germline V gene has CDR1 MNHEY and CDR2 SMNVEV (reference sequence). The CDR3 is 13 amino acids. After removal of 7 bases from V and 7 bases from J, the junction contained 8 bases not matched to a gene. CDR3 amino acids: CASTRGQGGTQYF. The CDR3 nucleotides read TGTGCCAGCACTAGAGGACAGGGTGGGACCCAGTACTTC.

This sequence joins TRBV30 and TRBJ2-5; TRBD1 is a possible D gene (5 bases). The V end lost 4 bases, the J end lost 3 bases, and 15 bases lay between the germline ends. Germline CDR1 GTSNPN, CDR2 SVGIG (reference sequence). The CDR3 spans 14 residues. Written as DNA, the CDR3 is TGTGCCTGGAACTTTGATGACAGTAAAGAGACCCAGTACTTC. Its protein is CAWNFDDSKETQYF.

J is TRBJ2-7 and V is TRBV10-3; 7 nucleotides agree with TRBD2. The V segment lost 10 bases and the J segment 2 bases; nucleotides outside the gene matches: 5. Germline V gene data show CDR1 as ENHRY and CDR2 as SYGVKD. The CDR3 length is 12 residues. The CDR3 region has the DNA TGTGCCACCGCCGGGGGGACCTACGAGCAGTACTTC. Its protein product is CATAGGTYEQYF.

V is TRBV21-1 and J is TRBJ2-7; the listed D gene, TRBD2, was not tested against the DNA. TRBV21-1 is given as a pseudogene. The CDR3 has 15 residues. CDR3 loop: CASSKEPGTWDEQYF. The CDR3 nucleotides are TGTGCCAGCAGCAAAGAGCCCGGGACTTGGGACGAGCAGTACTTC.

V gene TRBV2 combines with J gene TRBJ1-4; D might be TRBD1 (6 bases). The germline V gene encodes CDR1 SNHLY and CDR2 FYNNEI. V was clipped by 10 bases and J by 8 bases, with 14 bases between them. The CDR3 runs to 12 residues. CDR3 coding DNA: TGTGCCACGCGGGGGCCAGGGGAAAAACTGTTTTTT. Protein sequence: CATRGPGEKLFF. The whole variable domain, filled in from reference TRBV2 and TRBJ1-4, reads EPEVTQTPSHQVTQMGQEVILRCVPISNHLYFYWYRQILGQKVEFLVSFYNNEISEKSEIFDDQFSVERPDGSNFTLKIRSTKLEDSAMYFCATRGPGEKLFFGSGTQLSVL.

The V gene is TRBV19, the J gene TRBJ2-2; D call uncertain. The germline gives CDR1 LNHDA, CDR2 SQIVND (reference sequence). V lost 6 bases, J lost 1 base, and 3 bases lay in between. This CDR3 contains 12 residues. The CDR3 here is CASRRNTGELFF. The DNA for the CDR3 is TGTGCCAGTAGGAGGAACACCGGGGAGCTGTTTTTT.

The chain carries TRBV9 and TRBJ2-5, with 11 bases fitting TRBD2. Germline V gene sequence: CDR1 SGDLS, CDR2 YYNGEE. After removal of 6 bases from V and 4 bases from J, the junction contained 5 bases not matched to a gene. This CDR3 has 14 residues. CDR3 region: CASTVGLAGETQYF. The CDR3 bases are TGTGCCAGCACAGTAGGACTAGCGGGAGAGACCCAGTACTTC.

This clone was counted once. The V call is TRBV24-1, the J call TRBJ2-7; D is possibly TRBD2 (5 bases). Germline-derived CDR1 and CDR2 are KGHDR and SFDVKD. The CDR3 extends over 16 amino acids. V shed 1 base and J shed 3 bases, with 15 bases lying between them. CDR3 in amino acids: CATSDFGQNGIYEQYF. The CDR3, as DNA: TGTGCCACCAGTGATTTCGGGCAGAACGGGATCTACGAGCAGTACTTC.

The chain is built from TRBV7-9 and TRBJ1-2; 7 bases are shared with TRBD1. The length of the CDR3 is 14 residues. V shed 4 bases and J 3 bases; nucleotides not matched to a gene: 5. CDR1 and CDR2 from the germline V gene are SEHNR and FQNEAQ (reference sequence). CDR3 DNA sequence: TGTGCCAGCAGCTCTGGAGGGGGCTACTATGGCTACACCTTC. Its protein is CASSSGGGYYGYTF.

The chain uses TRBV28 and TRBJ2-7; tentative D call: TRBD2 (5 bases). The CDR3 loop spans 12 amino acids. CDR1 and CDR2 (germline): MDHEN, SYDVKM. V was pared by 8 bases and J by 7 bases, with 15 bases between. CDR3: CASDTVSGEQYF. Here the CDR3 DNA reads TGTGCCAGCGACACGGTTTCGGGGGAGCAGTACTTC.

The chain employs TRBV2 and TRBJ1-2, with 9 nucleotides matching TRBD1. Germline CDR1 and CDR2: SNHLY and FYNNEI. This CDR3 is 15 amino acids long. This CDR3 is CATPGQGALNYGYTF. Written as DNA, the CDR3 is TGTGCTACACCGGGACAGGGCGCACTTAACTATGGCTACACCTTC.

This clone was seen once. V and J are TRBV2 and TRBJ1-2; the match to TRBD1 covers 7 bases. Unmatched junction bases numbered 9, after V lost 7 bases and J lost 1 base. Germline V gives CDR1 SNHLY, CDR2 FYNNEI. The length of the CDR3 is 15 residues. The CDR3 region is CASTLETGLNYGYTF. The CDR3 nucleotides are TGTGCCAGCACCCTTGAGACAGGGCTTAACTATGGCTACACCTTC.

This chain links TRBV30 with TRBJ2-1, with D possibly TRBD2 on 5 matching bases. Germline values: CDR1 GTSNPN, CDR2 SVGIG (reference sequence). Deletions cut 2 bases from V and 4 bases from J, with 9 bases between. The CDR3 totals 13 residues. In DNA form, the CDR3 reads TGTGCCTGGAGTAGCGGAGATTACAATGAGCAGTTCTTC. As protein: CAWSSGDYNEQFF.

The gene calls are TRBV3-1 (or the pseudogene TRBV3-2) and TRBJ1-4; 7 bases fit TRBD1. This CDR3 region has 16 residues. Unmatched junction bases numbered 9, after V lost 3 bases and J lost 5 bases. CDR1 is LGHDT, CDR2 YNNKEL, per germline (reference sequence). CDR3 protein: CASSHHGGQENEKLFF. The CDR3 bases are TGTGCCAGCAGCCACCATGGAGGACAGGAGAATGAAAAACTGTTTTTT.

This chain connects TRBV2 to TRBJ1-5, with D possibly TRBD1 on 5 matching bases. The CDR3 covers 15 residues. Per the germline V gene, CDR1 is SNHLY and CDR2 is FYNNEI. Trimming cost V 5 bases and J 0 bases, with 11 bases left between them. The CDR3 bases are TGTGCCAGCAGTATTCGACAGTCTAGCAATCAGCCCCAGCATTTT. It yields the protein CASSIRQSSNQPQHF.

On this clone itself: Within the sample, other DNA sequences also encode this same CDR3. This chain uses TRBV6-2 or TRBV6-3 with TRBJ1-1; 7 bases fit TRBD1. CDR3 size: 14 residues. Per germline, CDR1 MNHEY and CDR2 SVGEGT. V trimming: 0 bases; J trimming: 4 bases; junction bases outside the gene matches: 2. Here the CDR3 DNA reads TGTGCCAGCAGTTACTCTGCAGGGGGCACTGAAGCTTTCTTT. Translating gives CASSYSAGGTEAFF.